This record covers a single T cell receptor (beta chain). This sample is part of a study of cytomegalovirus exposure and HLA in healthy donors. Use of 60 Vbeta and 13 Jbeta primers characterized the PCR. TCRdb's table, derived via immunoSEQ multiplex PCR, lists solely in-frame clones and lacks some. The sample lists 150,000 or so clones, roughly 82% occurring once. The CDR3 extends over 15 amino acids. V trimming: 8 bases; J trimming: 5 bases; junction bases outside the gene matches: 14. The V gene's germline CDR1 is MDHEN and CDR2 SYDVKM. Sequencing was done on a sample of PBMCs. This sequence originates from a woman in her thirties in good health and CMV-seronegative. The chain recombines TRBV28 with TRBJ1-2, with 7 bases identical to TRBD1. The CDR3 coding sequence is TGTGCCAGCGGGGGCAGGGGACAGCGAGTGTATGGCTACACCTTC. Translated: CASGGRGQRVYGYTF.